These 27 T cell receptor beta chains share one sample of origin, sequenced in a study of blood T cells in healthy people across ages. Using a J-beta primer mix together with a sample-barcoded 5' primer, a second PCR was run for about 6 to 11 cycles. MiXCR, run by TCRdb on the 5' RACE reads, gives a single entry per CDR3 protein. The sample records around 700,000 distinct CDR3 sequences, 20% to 25% being singletons. This same sample was also part of a study on T cells of mothers and their children.

Input material: blood. The source of these receptors is a boy younger than 18 in good health.

The chain is built from TRBV28 and TRBJ2-7, with D perhaps TRBD1 or TRBD2 (5 bases each). TRBJ2-5 explains the end of the DNA better; the J call may be wrong. This CDR3 spans 13 amino acids. Looked up from germline, CDR1 is MDHEN and CDR2 is SYDVKM. The CDR3 DNA sequence: TGTGCCAGCAAGTCGGGGCCACGGGAGACCCAGTACTTC. It translates to CASKSGPRETQYF.

This clonotype showed up just a few times. The chain is built from TRBV29-1 and TRBJ2-7; tentatively, D is TRBD2 (5 bases). Trimming removed 0 bases at V and 7 bases at J, with 13 bases between. CDR3 size: 13 residues. Germline V gene lookup returns CDR1 SQVTM and CDR2 ANQGSEA. CDR3 amino acids: CSVEDLGIGEQYF. DNA of the CDR3: TGCAGCGTTGAAGACCTCGGGATTGGGGAGCAGTACTTC.

CDR3 in DNA: TGCAGCGTTGATGGGCAACAAGCAGAAGAGACCCAGTACTTC. Its protein product is CSVDGQQAEETQYF. The V gene is TRBV29-1, the J gene TRBJ2-5; no definite D call. Deletions cut 3 bases from V and 3 bases from J, with 14 bases between. The germline V gene encodes CDR1 SQVTM and CDR2 ANQGSEA. The CDR3 runs 14 residues. Full variable domain (rest looked up from reference TRBV29-1 and TRBJ2-5): SAVISQKPSRDICQRGTSLTIQCQVDSQVTMMFWYRQQPGQSLTLIATANQGSEATYESGFVIDKFPISRPNLTFSTLTVSNMSPEDSSIYLCSVDGQQAEETQYFGPGTRLLVL.

V and J are TRBV11-3 and TRBJ2-3, with 9 bases identical to TRBD2. CDR1 and CDR2 from the germline V gene are SGHNT and YENEEA. The V gene end was trimmed by 4 bases and the J gene end by 5 bases; junction bases not matched to a gene: 4. The CDR3 spans 14 residues. The CDR3 DNA reads as TGTGCCAGCAGCTCCGGGACTAGCCGAGATACGCAGTATTTT. It is translated as CASSSGTSRDTQYF.

This clonotype was seen a few times. This chain connects TRBV3-1 to TRBJ1-2, with 7 bases matching TRBD1. The CDR3 has 15 amino acids. J was trimmed by 6 bases and V by 0 bases; bases with no gene match: 7. Germline V gives CDR1 LGHDT, CDR2 YNNKEL (reference sequence). CDR3 DNA: TGTGCCAGCAGCCAAGAAGGGGGCGATTTTAATGGCTACACCTTC. Protein sequence: CASSQEGGDFNGYTF.

This clonotype was seen more than once but under ten times. The chain joins TRBV4-3 to TRBJ2-3; the D gene is possibly TRBD1 (6 bases). CDR3 length equals 14 residues. V lost 1 base and J lost 4, with 9 bases in between. Germline-derived CDR1 and CDR2 are LGHNA and YSLEER. CDR3 DNA: TGCGCCAGCAGCCAAGGAGGGGGTCCAGATACGCAGTATTTT. Translated: CASSQGGGPDTQYF.

V is TRBV5-4 and J is TRBJ2-5, with D perhaps matching TRBD1 (5 bases). With the DNA end fitting TRBJ2-1 better, the J assignment may be wrong. From germline, CDR1 is SGHNT and CDR2 YYREEE (reference sequence). This CDR3 has 15 amino acids. The chain's CDR3 is CASSPRQGVGNEQFF. The CDR3 DNA sequence: TGTGCCAGCAGCCCAAGGCAGGGTGTAGGCAATGAGCAGTTCTTC.

The CDR3 loop reads CATSDRTSGTDTQYF. The CDR3 DNA is TGTGCCACCAGTGACAGGACTAGCGGCACAGATACGCAGTATTTT. This chain uses TRBV24-1 with TRBJ2-3; 9 positions agree with TRBD2. Germline-derived CDR1 and CDR2 are KGHDR and SFDVKD. Germline trimming cut 4 bases from V and 1 base from J; bases unmatched to any gene: 2. The CDR3 has 15 residues.

The V call is TRBV25-1, the J call TRBJ1-3, with D tentatively TRBD1 (6 bases). The CDR3 is 14 residues long. V gave up 11 bases and J gave up 0 bases, with 14 bases separating them. Germline assignment: CDR1 MGHDK and CDR2 SYGVNS. CDR3 residues: CAVQGLSSGNTIYF. In DNA, the CDR3 is TGTGCCGTACAGGGACTATCCTCTGGAAACACCATATATTTT.

J is TRBJ2-6 and V is TRBV7-2, with a tentative D call TRBD2 (6 bases). With 7 bases removed from V and 4 bases from J, the gap between germline ends came to 17 bases. CDR3 size: 16 residues. From germline, CDR1 is SGHTA and CDR2 FQGNSA. CDR3 in DNA: TGTGCCAGCAACAACCTAGGGGAGGCCGGGGCCAACGTCCTGACTTTC. Protein sequence: CASNNLGEAGANVLTF.

The rearrangement uses TRBV7-2 and TRBJ1-1; D call uncertain. V lost 9 bases and J 5 bases, leaving 19 bases between the germline ends. The germline gives CDR1 SGHTA, CDR2 FQGNSA. The CDR3 is 14 amino acids. For the CDR3, the DNA is TGTGCCAGTAGGCTAGAGCTCCGGTCTACTGAAGCTTTCTTT. This encodes CASRLELRSTEAFF.

The sample holds a few counts of this clonotype. The rearrangement links TRBV4-1 to TRBJ2-5; tentatively, D is TRBD2 (6 bases). CDR3 length: 17 residues. Trimming shortened V by 0 bases and J by 3 bases, and 17 bases separated the two germline ends. Germline CDR1 MGHRA, CDR2 YSYEKL. CDR3: CASSQDILGRGEETQYF. The CDR3 bases are TGCGCCAGCAGCCAAGATATTCTCGGGAGAGGCGAAGAGACCCAGTACTTC.

The J gene is TRBJ1-5, the V gene TRBV10-3; D gene unclear. Trimming removed 2 bases from V and 0 bases from J, with 8 bases in between. Germline V gene data show CDR1 as ENHRY and CDR2 as SYGVKD. The CDR3 is 15 amino acids. For the CDR3, the DNA is TGTGCCATCAGTGAGAAGGCGTATAGCAATCAGCCCCAGCATTTT. Its translation: CAISEKAYSNQPQHF.

V is TRBV6-1 and J is TRBJ2-1; either TRBD1 or TRBD2 may supply D (6 bases each). There are 18 residues in the CDR3. V was clipped by 4 bases and J by 1 base, with 20 bases between them. The germline V gene has CDR1 MNHNS and CDR2 SASEGT. The CDR3 DNA reads as TGTGCCAGCAGTGGTTACAGGGTGTGGGGGGTATCCTACAATGAGCAGTTCTTC. Translating gives CASSGYRVWGVSYNEQFF.

This clonotype was recorded a few times. The V gene is TRBV12-5, the J gene TRBJ2-3, with 7 bases matching TRBD2. The CDR3 is 13 residues long. Germline assignment: CDR1 LGHNT and CDR2 FRNRAP. Trimming took 1 base from V and 5 from J; bases not matched to a gene: 0. The CDR3 bases are TGTGCTAGTGGTTTGGGGGGGGGAGATACGCAGTATTTT. Translating gives CASGLGGGDTQYF.

The chain combines TRBV29-1 with TRBJ2-7, with D possibly TRBD1 on 6 matching bases. The V gene's germline CDR1 is SQVTM and CDR2 ANQGSEA. V gave up 6 bases and J gave up 0 bases, with 15 bases separating them. This CDR3 contains 14 residues. DNA for the CDR3: TGCAGCGTCTCGGACAGCGCGAGCTCCTACGAGCAGTACTTC. Its protein is CSVSDSASSYEQYF.

This clonotype was detected only a few times. The rearrangement links TRBV20-1 to TRBJ1-1, with D unclear. The germline gives CDR1 DFQATT, CDR2 SNEGSKA (reference sequence). The CDR3 length is 11 residues. Trimming pared 3 bases from V and 6 bases from J, leaving 8 bases between. CDR3 nucleotides: TGCAGTGCTAGGGCGACTTCTGAAGCTTTCTTT. It is translated as CSARATSEAFF.

The chain combines TRBV5-5 with TRBJ1-1, with 8 bases matching TRBD1. Germline trimming cut 3 bases from V and 3 bases from J; bases unmatched to any gene: 4. The CDR3 totals 14 residues. Germline V gene data show CDR1 as SGHKS and CDR2 as YYEKEE (reference sequence). Here the CDR3 reads CASSYLQGDTEAFF. The DNA of the CDR3 is TGTGCCAGCAGCTACCTACAGGGGGACACTGAAGCTTTCTTT.

The rearrangement joins TRBV6-2 or TRBV6-3 to TRBJ1-5, with D uncertain. The CDR3 consists of 14 residues. Germline V gene data show CDR1 as MNHEY and CDR2 as SVGEGT. V was pared by 5 bases and J by 0 bases, with 8 bases between. This CDR3 reads CASSQEYSNQPQHF. The CDR3 region has the DNA TGTGCCAGCAGTCAAGAATATAGCAATCAGCCCCAGCATTTT.

This clonotype occurred a few times. V is TRBV7-8 and J is TRBJ2-5; D ambiguous. The ends were cut back, 5 bases at V and 7 bases at J, with 14 bases in the middle. The CDR3 has 13 residues. Germline loops: CDR1 SGHVS, CDR2 FQNEAQ. CDR3: CASSELTMGTQYF. The CDR3 region has the DNA TGTGCCAGCAGCGAACTAACCATGGGGACCCAGTACTTC.

This clonotype appeared a few times. The gene calls are TRBV6-2 or TRBV6-3 and TRBJ2-5; perhaps TRBD2 as D (5 bases). The CDR3 length is 16 residues. The germline CDR1 and CDR2 sequences are MNHEY and SVGEGT. Trimming removed 7 bases at V and 2 bases at J, with 20 bases between. The CDR3 is CASNRPTKTRQETQYF. For the CDR3, the DNA is TGTGCCAGCAACCGACCGACGAAAACTAGGCAAGAGACCCAGTACTTC.

The rearrangement links TRBV5-5 to TRBJ2-3; tentative D call: TRBD2 (7 bases). V was cut by 6 bases and J by 6 bases, with 17 bases left in between. This CDR3 is built from 14 residues. The germline V gene encodes CDR1 SGHKS and CDR2 YYEKEE (reference sequence). The CDR3 sequence: CASTHGGGSDTQYF. The CDR3 DNA follows: TGTGCCAGCACACATGGGGGGGGCTCGGATACGCAGTATTTT.

The chain recombines TRBV5-1 with TRBJ2-3; 8 positions match TRBD1. Germline CDR1 is SGHRS and CDR2 is YFSETQ. The CDR3 is made up of 15 amino acids. Trimming removed 1 base from V and 5 bases from J; junction bases left unmatched: 6. CDR3 residues: CASSLPGQAIDTQYF. The DNA of the CDR3 is TGCGCCAGCAGCTTGCCGGGACAGGCGATAGATACGCAGTATTTT.

V gene TRBV3-1 combines with J gene TRBJ1-3; no clear D gene. The CDR3 consists of 17 residues. Germline lookup yields CDR1 LGHDT and CDR2 YNNKEL (reference sequence). The V end lost 1 base, the J end lost 0 bases, and 13 bases lay between the germline ends. The CDR3: CASSQGYGGPSGNTIYF. For the CDR3, the DNA is TGTGCCAGCAGCCAAGGTTACGGAGGGCCCTCTGGAAACACCATATATTTT.

The gene calls are TRBV3-1 and TRBJ2-7; 11 nucleotides agree with TRBD1. Germline CDR1 is LGHDT and CDR2 is YNNKEL (reference sequence). The CDR3 is made up of 15 amino acids. J gave up 6 bases and V 3 bases, and 7 bases lay outside the gene matches. The CDR3 DNA sequence: TGTGCCAGCAGCCAGGCCGGGACAGGGGGTCCCGAGCAGTACTTC. Translating gives CASSQAGTGGPEQYF.

This clonotype has just a few counts. The chain couples TRBV4-3 to TRBJ2-7, with D possibly TRBD1 on 7 matching bases. The CDR3 is made up of 15 amino acids. V was shortened by 3 bases and J by 6 bases, with 18 bases between the two germline ends. The germline V gene has CDR1 LGHNA and CDR2 YSLEER. This CDR3 is CASSQGLRQGSEQYF. The CDR3 DNA reads TGCGCCAGCAGCCAGGGACTCCGACAGGGTTCCGAGCAGTACTTC.

The chain joins TRBV14 to TRBJ1-6; D not resolved. Germline V gives CDR1 SGHDN, CDR2 FVKESK. Between the trimmed V and J ends, which lost 2 bases and 14 bases, there was a span of 19 bases. The CDR3 contains 15 residues. CDR3 protein: CASSQFHGRRSTLHF. The CDR3, as DNA: TGTGCCAGCAGCCAATTTCACGGAAGGCGCTCAACCCTCCACTTT.